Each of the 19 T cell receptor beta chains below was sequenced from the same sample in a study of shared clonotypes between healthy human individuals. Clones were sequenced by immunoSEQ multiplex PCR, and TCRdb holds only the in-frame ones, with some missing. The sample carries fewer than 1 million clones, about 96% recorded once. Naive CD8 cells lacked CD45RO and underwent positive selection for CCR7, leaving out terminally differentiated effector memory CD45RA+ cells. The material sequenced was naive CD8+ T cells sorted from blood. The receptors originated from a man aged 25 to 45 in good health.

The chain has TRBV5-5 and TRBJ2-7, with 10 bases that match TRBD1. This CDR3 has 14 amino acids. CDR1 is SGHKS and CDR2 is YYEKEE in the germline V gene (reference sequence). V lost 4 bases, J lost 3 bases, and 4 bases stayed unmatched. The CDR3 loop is CASSTWTGGYEQYF. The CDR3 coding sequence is TGTGCCAGCAGCACCTGGACAGGGGGCTACGAGCAGTACTTC.

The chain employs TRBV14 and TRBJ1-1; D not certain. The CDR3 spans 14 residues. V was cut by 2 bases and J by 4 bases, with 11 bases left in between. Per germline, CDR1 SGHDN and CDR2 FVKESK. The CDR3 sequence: CASSQWLTGTEAFF. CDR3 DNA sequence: TGTGCCAGCAGCCAATGGTTAACGGGCACTGAAGCTTTCTTT.

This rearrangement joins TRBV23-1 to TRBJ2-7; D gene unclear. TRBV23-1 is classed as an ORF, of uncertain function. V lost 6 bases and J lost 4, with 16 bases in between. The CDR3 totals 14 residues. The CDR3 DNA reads TGCGCCAGCAGACCCTGGACCTACCTGTACGAGCAGTACTTC. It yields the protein CASRPWTYLYEQYF.

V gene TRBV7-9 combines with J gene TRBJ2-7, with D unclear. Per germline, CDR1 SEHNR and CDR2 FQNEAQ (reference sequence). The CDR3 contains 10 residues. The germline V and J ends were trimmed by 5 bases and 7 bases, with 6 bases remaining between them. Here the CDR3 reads CASSIGEQYF. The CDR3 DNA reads TGTGCCAGCAGCATAGGGGAGCAGTACTTC.

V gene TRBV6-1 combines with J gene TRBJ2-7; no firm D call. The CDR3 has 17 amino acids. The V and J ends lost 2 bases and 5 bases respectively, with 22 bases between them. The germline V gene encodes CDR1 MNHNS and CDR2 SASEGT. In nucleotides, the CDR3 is TGTGCCAGCAGTGAATCCCAGGCTGCGGTCATCGGACACGAGCAGTACTTC. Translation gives CASSESQAAVIGHEQYF.

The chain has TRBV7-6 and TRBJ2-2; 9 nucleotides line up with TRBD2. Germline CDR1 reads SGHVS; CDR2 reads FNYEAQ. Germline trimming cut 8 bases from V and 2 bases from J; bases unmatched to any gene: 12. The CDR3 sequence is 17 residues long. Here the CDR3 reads CASVRRVAGVNTGELFF. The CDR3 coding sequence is TGTGCCAGCGTGCGACGGGTAGCGGGAGTCAACACCGGGGAGCTGTTTTTT.

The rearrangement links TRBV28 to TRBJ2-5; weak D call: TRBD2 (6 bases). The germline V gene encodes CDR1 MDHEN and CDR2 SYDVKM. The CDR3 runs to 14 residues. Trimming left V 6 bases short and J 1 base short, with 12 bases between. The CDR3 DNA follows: TGTGCCAGCAGCCAAACCGGGGGCCAAGAGACCCAGTACTTC. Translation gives CASSQTGGQETQYF.

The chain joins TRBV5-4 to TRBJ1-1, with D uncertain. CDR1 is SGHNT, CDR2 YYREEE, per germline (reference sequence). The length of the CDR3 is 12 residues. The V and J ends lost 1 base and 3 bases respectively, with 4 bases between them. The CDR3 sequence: CASSLLDTEAFF. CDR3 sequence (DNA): TGTGCCAGCAGCTTGTTGGACACTGAAGCTTTCTTT.

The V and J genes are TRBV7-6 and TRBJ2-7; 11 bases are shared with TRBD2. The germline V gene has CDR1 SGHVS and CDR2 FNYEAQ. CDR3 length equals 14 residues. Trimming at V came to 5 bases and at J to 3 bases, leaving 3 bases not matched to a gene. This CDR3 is CASSAGTSGYEQYF. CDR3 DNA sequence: TGTGCCAGCAGCGCGGGGACTAGCGGCTACGAGCAGTACTTC. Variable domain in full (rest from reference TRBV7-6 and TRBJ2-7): GAGVSQSPRYKVTKRGQDVALRCDPISGHVSLYWYRQALGQGPEFLTYFNYEAQQDKSGLPNDRFSAERPEGSISTLTIQRTEQRDSAMYRCASSAGTSGYEQYFGPGTRLTVT.

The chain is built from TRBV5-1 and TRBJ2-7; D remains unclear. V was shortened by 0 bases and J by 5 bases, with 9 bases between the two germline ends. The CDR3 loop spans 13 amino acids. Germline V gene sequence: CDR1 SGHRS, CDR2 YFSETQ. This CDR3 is CASSLEGFHEQYF. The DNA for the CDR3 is TGCGCCAGCAGCTTGGAAGGGTTCCACGAGCAGTACTTC.

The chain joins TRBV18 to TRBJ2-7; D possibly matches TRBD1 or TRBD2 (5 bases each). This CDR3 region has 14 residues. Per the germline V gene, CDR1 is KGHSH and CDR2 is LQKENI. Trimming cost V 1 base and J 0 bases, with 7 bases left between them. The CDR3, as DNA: TGTGCCAGCTCACCACGGGGGAGCTCCTACGAGCAGTACTTC. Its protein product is CASSPRGSSYEQYF.

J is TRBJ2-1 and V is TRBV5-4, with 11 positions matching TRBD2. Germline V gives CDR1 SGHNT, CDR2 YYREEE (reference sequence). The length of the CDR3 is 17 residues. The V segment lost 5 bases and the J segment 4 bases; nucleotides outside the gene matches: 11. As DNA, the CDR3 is TGTGCCAGCAGTGACCGATTGGGACTAGCGGATTACAATGAGCAGTTCTTC. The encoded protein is CASSDRLGLADYNEQFF.

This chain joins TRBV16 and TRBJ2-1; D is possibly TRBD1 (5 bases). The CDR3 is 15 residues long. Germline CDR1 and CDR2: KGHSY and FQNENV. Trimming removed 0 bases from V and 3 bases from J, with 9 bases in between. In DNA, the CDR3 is TGTGCCAGCAGCCAATCAACCCAGGGCTACAATGAGCAGTTCTTC. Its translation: CASSQSTQGYNEQFF.

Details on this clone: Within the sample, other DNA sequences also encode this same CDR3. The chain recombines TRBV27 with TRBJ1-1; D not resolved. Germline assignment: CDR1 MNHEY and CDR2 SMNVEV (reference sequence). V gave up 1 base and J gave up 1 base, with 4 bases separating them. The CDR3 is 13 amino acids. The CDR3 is CASSLYRNTEAFF. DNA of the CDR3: TGTGCCAGCAGTTTATACAGGAACACTGAAGCTTTCTTT.

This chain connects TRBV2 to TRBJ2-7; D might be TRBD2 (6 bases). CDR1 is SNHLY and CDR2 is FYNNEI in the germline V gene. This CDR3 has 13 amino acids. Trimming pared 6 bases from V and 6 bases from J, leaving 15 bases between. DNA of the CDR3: TGTGCCAGCAGCCTCGGACTAACTCGCGAGCAGTACTTC. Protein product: CASSLGLTREQYF.

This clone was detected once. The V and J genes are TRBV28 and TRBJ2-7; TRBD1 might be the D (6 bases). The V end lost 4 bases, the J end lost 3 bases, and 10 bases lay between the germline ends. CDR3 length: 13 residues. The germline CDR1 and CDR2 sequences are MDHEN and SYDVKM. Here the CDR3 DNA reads TGTGCCAGCAGTTACCGGGACAACTACGAGCAGTACTTC. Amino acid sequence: CASSYRDNYEQYF.

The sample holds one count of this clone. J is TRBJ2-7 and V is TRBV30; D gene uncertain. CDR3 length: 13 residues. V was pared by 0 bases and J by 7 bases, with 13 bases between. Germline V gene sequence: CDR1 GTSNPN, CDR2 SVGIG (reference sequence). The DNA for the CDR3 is TGTGCCTGGAGTGTTGTGGCAGCATGGGAGCAGTACTTC. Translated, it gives CAWSVVAAWEQYF.

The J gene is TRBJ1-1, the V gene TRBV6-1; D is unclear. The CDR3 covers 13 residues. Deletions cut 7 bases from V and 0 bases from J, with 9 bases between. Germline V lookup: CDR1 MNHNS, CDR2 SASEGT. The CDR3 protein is CASTSPMNTEAFF. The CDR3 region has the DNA TGTGCCAGCACCAGCCCCATGAACACTGAAGCTTTCTTT.

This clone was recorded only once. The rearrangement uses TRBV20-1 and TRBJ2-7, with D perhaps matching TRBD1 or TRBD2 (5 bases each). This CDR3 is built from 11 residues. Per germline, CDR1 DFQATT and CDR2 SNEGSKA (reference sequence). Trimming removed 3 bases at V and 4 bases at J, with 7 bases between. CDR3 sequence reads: CSASGTYEQYF. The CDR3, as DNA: TGCAGTGCTAGTGGGACGTACGAGCAGTACTTC.